A selection of T cell receptor beta chains follows, all from one sample in a study of technical replicates of blood from several donors. Produced via immunoSEQ multiplex PCR; TCRdb's table is partial and in-frame only. The sample lists tens of thousands of clones, 95% to 97% occurring once. The material sequenced was T cells isolated from PBMCs. Receptor source: a human donor in good health. The CDR3 runs from the conserved cysteine through the conserved F or W. Some rows have no size entry. The others give once, few or many, or a class for an expanded clone.

>.|TRBJ2-1|TRBV7-6
CASSLGELSYNEQFF
>.|TRBJ1-2|TRBV6-5
CASSYRQGNYGYTF
>.|TRBJ2-1|TRBV19
CASSKTGENEQFF
>.|TRBJ2-7|TRBV5-5
CASSFGGSYEQYF
>.|TRBJ1-2|TRBV4-1
CASSQPIRGDYGYTF
>.|TRBJ1-1|TRBV6-1
CASSELEGKSNTEAFF
>.|TRBJ1-3|TRBV9
CASSVGGGLSGNTIYF
>.|TRBJ2-7|TRBV5-6
CASSRDRGRYEQYF
>.|TRBJ2-7|TRBV19
CASSMVQGSYEQYF
>.|TRBJ1-2|TRBV5-1
CASSLPSQGGYTF
>.|TRBJ2-3|TRBV11-2
CASSPITNTDTQYF
>.|TRBJ2-7|TRBV14
CASSRLAGGHEQYF
>.|TRBJ1-1|TRBV4-1
CASSRGTVLNTEAFF
>.|TRBJ2-5|TRBV5-1
CATSIGGAEETQYF
>.|TRBJ2-1|TRBV27
CASSLQGAFGYEQFF
>.|TRBJ2-1|TRBV29-1
CSVETSGLAGSNEQFF
>.|TRBJ2-6|TRBV29-1
CSVGTPSGGANVLTF
>.|TRBJ2-7|TRBV5-1
CASSLDSSGRYF
>.|TRBJ1-1|TRBV6-5
CASSSRGVSTEAFF
>.|TRBJ1-1|TRBV5-1
CASSLAGNTEAFF
>.|TRBJ2-2|TRBV28
CASSWFGWTGELFF
>few|TRBJ1-4|TRBV4-1
CASSDTGARDAKEKLFF
>.|TRBJ1-1|TRBV10-2
CASSDGGGTEAFF
>.|TRBJ1-2|TRBV28
CASSSRLGYTF
>.|TRBJ2-3|TRBV29-1
CSVDLLAGGPDTQYF
>.|TRBJ2-7|TRBV27
CASSLPFSYEQYF
>.|TRBJ2-7|TRBV10-1
CASSEDREEYEQYF
>.|TRBJ1-1|TRBV30
CAWMAGVLGNTRAFF
>once|TRBJ1-2|TRBV7-3
CASSLGGDYGYTF
>.|TRBJ2-7|TRBV14
CASSQLITAYEQYF
>.|TRBJ1-5|TRBV6-5
CASSYSEPPGPQHF
>.|TRBJ2-7|TRBV12-5
CASGLVIGTGYYEQYF
>.|TRBJ2-7|TRBV27
CASSFSRGDYEQYF
>.|TRBJ1-2|TRBV28
CASSTPGTGGNYGYTF
>.|TRBJ1-2|TRBV9
CASSAPGQGNGYTF